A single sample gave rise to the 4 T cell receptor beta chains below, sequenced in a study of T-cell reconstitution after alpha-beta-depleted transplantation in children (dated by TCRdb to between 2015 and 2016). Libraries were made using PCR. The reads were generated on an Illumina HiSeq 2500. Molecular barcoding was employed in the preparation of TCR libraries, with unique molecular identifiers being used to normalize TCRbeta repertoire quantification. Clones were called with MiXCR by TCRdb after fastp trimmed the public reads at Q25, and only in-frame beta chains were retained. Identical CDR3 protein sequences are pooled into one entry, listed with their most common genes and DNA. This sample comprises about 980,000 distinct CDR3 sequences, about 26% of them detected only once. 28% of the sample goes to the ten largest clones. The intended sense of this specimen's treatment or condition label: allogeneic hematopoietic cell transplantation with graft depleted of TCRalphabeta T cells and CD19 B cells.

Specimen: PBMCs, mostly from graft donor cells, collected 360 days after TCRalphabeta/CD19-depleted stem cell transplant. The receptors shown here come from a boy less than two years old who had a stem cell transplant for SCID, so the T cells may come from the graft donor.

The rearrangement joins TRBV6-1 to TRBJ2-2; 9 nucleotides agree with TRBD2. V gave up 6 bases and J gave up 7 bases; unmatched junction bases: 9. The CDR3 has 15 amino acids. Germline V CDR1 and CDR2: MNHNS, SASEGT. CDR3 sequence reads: CASRALAGLVGELFF. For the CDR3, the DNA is TGTGCCAGCAGGGCCCTAGCGGGGTTGGTCGGGGAGCTGTTTTTT.

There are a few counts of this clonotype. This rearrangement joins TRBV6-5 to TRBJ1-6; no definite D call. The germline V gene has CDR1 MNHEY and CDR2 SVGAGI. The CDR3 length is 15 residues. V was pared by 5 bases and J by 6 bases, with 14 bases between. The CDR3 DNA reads TGTGCCAGCAGTCGGGGAATCAGGACTAATTCACCCCTCCACTTT. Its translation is CASSRGIRTNSPLHF.

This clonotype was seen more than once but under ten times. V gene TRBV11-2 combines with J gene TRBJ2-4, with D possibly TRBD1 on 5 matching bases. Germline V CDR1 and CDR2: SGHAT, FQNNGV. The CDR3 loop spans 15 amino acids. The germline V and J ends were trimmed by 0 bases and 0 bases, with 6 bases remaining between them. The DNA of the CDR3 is TGTGCCAGCAGCTTAGACGACAGAGCCAAAAACATTCAGTACTTC. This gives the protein CASSLDDRAKNIQYF.

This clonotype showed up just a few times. The CDR3 sequence is CASSRGQDDTKNIQYF. DNA of the CDR3: TGTGCCAGCAGCCGCGGACAGGATGATACCAAAAACATTCAGTACTTC. J is TRBJ2-4 and V is TRBV12-3 or TRBV12-4; 7 bases align to TRBD1. The CDR3 length is 16 residues. V gave up 6 bases and J gave up 2 bases; unmatched junction bases: 10.